This T cell receptor beta chain was recorded in a study of preoperative IRX-2 immunotherapy in early breast cancer. Measured with immunoSEQ multiplex PCR; TCRdb has only the in-frame clones, and not every one. Of 25,000 to 30,000 clones listed, around 89% are singletons. The CDR3 sequence is 14 residues long. V was shortened by 4 bases and J by 2 bases, with 13 bases between the two germline ends. Germline V gene data show CDR1 as SGHNT and CDR2 as YYREEE (reference sequence). The treatment is: preoperative locoregional IRX-2 cytokine immunotherapy. Patients received preoperative, locoregional IRX-2 cytokine immunotherapy in a phase Ib study.

The chain joins TRBV5-4 to TRBJ2-7, with D hard to call. The receptor was derived from a human donor with breast cancer. Specimen collection occurred from a patient treated with IRX-2 immunotherapy. CDR3 amino acids: CASSPGGKTYEQYF. Written as DNA, the CDR3 is TGTGCCAGCAGCCCTGGTGGGAAAACCTACGAGCAGTACTTC.